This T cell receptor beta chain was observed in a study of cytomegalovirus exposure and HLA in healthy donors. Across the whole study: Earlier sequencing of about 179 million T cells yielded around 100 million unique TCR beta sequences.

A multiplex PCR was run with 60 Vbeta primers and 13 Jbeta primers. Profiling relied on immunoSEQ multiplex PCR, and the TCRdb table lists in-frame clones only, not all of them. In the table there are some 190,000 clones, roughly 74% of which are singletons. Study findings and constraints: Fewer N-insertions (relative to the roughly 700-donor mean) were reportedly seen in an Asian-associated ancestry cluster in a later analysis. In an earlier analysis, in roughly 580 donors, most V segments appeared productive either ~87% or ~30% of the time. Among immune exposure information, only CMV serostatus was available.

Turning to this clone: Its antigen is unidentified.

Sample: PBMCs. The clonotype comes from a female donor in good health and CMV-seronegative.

This chain's CDR3 is CASSLDIGYEQYF. The DNA for the CDR3 is TGTGCCAGCAGTTTAGACATTGGGTACGAGCAGTACTTC. J is TRBJ2-7 and V is TRBV6-6, with D unclear. The CDR3 loop spans 13 amino acids. The germline V gene has CDR1 MNHNY and CDR2 SVGAGI (reference sequence). V lost 4 bases and J lost 4, with 11 bases in between.